This T cell receptor beta chain was sequenced during a study of control samples from healthy donors and cancer patients (dated by TCRdb to 2020 to 2022). The receptor library was made with the immunoSEQ multiplex PCR assay. Imported from immuneACCESS, the table was reduced by TCRdb to in-frame sequences with V and J called. These copies leave out some clones; in studies compared against another copy, an unresolved V gene accounts for under half, and the cause of the remainder is not known. The sample table records some 35,000 clones; about 93% of these occur just once. Roughly 1.7% of the sample is in the top ten clones. A distance of 4 bases separates the germline ends of V and J, which lose 2 bases and 5 bases respectively. As encoded in the germline V gene, CDR1 is SNHLY while CDR2 is FYNNEI. The CDR3 runs 12 amino acids, cysteine and phenylalanine included. Only CDR3 DNA remains: 36 bases, in frame from the first base.

A single count supports this clone. Its antigen has not been determined. No much larger clone is present one base from it, and per-base qualities are unavailable. The sequence derives from a man aged 40-50 years with colorectal cancer. The V and J genes are TRBV2 and TRBJ2-1, with the D gene not clear enough to name. What was sequenced was PBMCs. The CDR3 corresponds to CASSENNNEQFF. The sequenced DNA is TGTGCCAGCAGTGAAAACAACAATGAGCAGTTCTTC.